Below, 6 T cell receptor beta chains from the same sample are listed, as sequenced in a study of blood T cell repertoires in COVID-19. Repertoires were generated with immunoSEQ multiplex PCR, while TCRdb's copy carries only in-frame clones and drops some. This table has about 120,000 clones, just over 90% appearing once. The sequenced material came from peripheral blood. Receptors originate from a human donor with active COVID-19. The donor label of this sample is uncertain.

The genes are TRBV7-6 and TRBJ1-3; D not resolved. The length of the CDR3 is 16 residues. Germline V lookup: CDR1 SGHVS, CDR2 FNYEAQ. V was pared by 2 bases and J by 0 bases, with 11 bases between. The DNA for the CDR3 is TGTGCCAGCAGCTTACAAAGCCCGCTCTCTGGAAACACCATATATTTT. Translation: CASSLQSPLSGNTIYF.

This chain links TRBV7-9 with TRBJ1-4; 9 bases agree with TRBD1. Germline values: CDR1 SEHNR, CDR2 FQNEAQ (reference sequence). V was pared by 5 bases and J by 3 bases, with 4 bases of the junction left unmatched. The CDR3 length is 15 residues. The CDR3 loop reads CASSQDRGANEKLFF. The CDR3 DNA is TGTGCCAGCAGCCAGGACAGGGGAGCTAATGAAAAACTGTTTTTT.

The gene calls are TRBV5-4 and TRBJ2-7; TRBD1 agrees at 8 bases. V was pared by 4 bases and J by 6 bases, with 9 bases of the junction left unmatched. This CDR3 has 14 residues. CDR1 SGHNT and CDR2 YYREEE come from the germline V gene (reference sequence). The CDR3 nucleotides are TGTGCCAGCAGCCGTGGGACAGGCAAATTCGAGCAGTACTTC. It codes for CASSRGTGKFEQYF.

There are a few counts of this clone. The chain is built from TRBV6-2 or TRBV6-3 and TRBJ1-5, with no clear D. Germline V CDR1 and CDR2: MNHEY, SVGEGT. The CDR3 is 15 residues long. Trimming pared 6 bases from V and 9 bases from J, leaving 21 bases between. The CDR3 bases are TGTGCCAGCAGCTCTGATAGCGCCTTTCGGGGGCCCCAGCATTTT. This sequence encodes CASSSDSAFRGPQHF.

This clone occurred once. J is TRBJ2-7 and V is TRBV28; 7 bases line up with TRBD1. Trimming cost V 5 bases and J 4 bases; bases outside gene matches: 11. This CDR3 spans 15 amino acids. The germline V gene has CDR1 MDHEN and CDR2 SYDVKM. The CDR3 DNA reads TGTGCCAGCAGTCACAGACAGGGTTGGAGTTACGAGCAGTACTTC. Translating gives CASSHRQGWSYEQYF.

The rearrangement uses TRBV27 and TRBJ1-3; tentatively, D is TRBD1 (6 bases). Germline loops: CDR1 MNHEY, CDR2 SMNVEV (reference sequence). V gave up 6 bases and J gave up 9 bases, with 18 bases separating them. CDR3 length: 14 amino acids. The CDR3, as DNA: TGTGCCAGCAGCCCCAGGGGTCTGGTGAGCACCATATATTTT. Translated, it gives CASSPRGLVSTIYF.